The 27 T cell receptor beta chains listed next were all sequenced from one sample in a study of CD8 T cells in ankylosing spondylitis. MiXCR was run by TCRdb on the 5' RACE reads, yielding one entry per CDR3 protein. The sample has more than 10,000 distinct CDR3 sequences; approximately 3% are singletons. Sequencing was performed on blood, either unsorted or a sorted T cell fraction (not recorded which). These TCRs come from a male donor with ankylosing spondylitis or in good health (not recorded which).

In its sample, this clonotype was seen many times. The chain uses TRBV21-1 and TRBJ2-1; the table calls TRBD1, which could not be checked here. TRBV21-1 has pseudogene status. The CDR3 loop spans 17 amino acids. This CDR3 is CASSKRRRGRPLIKQFF. DNA of the CDR3: TGTGCCAGCAGCAAAAGGAGGAGGGGGCGACCCTTGATCAAGCAGTTCTTC.

This clonotype was seen ten or more times. The rearrangement uses TRBV9 and TRBJ2-1, with TRBD2 matching 11 bases. This CDR3 has 18 amino acids. From germline, CDR1 is SGDLS and CDR2 YYNGEE. V shed 0 bases, J shed 2 bases, and the junction held 7 bases outside the gene matches. CDR3: CASSVEVAGGLAYNEQFF. The CDR3 DNA follows: TGTGCCAGCAGCGTAGAGGTAGCGGGGGGGCTTGCCTACAATGAGCAGTTCTTC.

At least ten counts were recorded for this clonotype. The J gene is TRBJ2-2, the V gene TRBV9; either TRBD1 or TRBD2 may supply D (5 bases each). Trimming shortened V by 7 bases and J by 5 bases, and 12 bases separated the two germline ends. The CDR3 totals 13 residues. Germline lookup yields CDR1 SGDLS and CDR2 YYNGEE. The CDR3 spells CASESGGTGELFF. The CDR3 coding sequence is TGTGCCAGCGAAAGTGGGGGAACCGGGGAGCTGTTTTTT. Together with reference TRBV9 and TRBJ2-2, the CDR3 gives the full variable domain: DSGVTQTPKHLITATGQRVTLRCSPRSGDLSVYWYQQSLDQGLQFLIQYYNGEERAKGNILERFSAQQFPDLHSELNLSSLELGDSALYFCASESGGTGELFFGEGSRLTVL.

This clonotype is deemed medium-sized. The rearrangement uses TRBV9 and TRBJ2-1, with a tentative D call TRBD1 (5 bases). Germline CDR1 and CDR2: SGDLS and YYNGEE. This CDR3 contains 15 residues. Trimming shortened V by 0 bases and J by 2 bases, and 9 bases separated the two germline ends. The CDR3 sequence is CASSVEGMTYNEQFF. CDR3 sequence (DNA): TGTGCCAGCAGCGTAGAGGGGATGACCTACAATGAGCAGTTCTTC. The variable domain in full, with the rest retrieved from reference TRBV9 and TRBJ2-1, is DSGVTQTPKHLITATGQRVTLRCSPRSGDLSVYWYQQSLDQGLQFLIQYYNGEERAKGNILERFSAQQFPDLHSELNLSSLELGDSALYFCASSVEGMTYNEQFFGPGTRLTVL.

This clonotype was picked up many times. The CDR3 here is CASSVGTGQGETQYF. For the CDR3, the DNA is TGTGCCAGCAGCGTGGGGACAGGGCAGGGAGAGACCCAGTACTTC. The chain links TRBV9 to TRBJ2-5; 9 positions match TRBD1. The germline gives CDR1 SGDLS, CDR2 YYNGEE. The CDR3 loop spans 15 amino acids. V was clipped by 2 bases and J by 4 bases; unmatched bases: 6.

This clonotype was counted ten times or more. The rearrangement links TRBV9 to TRBJ2-3; 11 positions match TRBD2. Germline assignment: CDR1 SGDLS and CDR2 YYNGEE. The CDR3 covers 16 residues. The J segment lost 3 bases and the V segment lost 5 bases, leaving 8 bases of the junction unmatched. The CDR3 sequence is CASSATSGIATDTQYF. The CDR3 bases are TGTGCCAGCAGTGCGACTAGCGGGATTGCAACAGATACGCAGTATTTT.

This clonotype was counted ten times or more. The rearrangement uses TRBV9 and TRBJ2-2; possibly TRBD2 for D (5 bases). Trimming left V 0 bases short and J 6 bases short, with 12 bases between. Germline V gives CDR1 SGDLS, CDR2 YYNGEE. CDR3 size: 15 residues. CDR3 in DNA: TGTGCCAGCAGCGTAGACGGGCTAGCTTCCGGGGAGCTGTTTTTT. Protein product: CASSVDGLASGELFF.

This clonotype has at least ten counts. This sequence joins TRBV9 and TRBJ1-2; a weak D match, TRBD1 (5 bases). This CDR3 spans 14 amino acids. CDR1 is SGDLS, CDR2 YYNGEE, per germline. V was trimmed by 0 bases and J by 3 bases, leaving 9 bases between them. The CDR3 region has the DNA TGTGCCAGCAGCGTAGCTACGGGACACTATGGCTACACCTTC. As protein: CASSVATGHYGYTF. Combining the CDR3 with reference TRBV9 and TRBJ1-2 gives the whole variable domain DSGVTQTPKHLITATGQRVTLRCSPRSGDLSVYWYQQSLDQGLQFLIQYYNGEERAKGNILERFSAQQFPDLHSELNLSSLELGDSALYFCASSVATGHYGYTFGSGTRLTVV.

This clonotype occurred many times. This chain connects TRBV9 to TRBJ2-1; 10 bases line up with TRBD2. The CDR3 is 18 residues long. The J segment lost 4 bases and the V segment lost 4 bases, leaving 14 bases of the junction unmatched. Germline CDR1 is SGDLS and CDR2 is YYNGEE. This CDR3 is CASSPLSLAGVTYNEQFF. The CDR3 DNA reads TGTGCCAGCAGCCCGCTCTCCCTAGCGGGAGTGACTTACAATGAGCAGTTCTTC.

This clonotype was found many times. The J gene is TRBJ2-7, the V gene TRBV9, with 7 bases aligning to TRBD1. Germline CDR1 SGDLS, CDR2 YYNGEE. The V and J ends lost 0 bases and 3 bases, in that order; junction bases with no gene match: 3. The CDR3 has 14 residues. The CDR3 protein is CASSVGGQSYEQYF. The CDR3 DNA reads as TGTGCCAGCAGCGTAGGGGGACAGAGCTACGAGCAGTACTTC.

This clonotype qualifies as medium-sized. The CDR3 reads CSVEPPGGHDSYNSPLHF. CDR3 sequence (DNA): TGCAGCGTTGAACCTCCCGGAGGACACGACTCCTATAATTCACCCCTCCACTTT. The chain couples TRBV29-1 to TRBJ1-6, with D tentatively TRBD1 (5 bases). This CDR3 has 18 residues. V shed 2 bases and J shed 0 bases, with 17 bases lying between them. Germline CDR1 is SQVTM and CDR2 is ANQGSEA.

This clonotype was found many times. This chain links TRBV9 with TRBJ2-7; 13 nucleotides align to TRBD2. V dropped 3 bases and J dropped 7; count of bases not matched to a gene: 13. There are 17 residues in the CDR3. Germline-derived CDR1 and CDR2 are SGDLS and YYNGEE. Written as DNA, the CDR3 is TGTGCCAGCAGCGCGCCCGGGACTAGCGGGGCCCTACGGGAGCAGTACTTC. This encodes CASSAPGTSGALREQYF.

This clonotype appeared many times. The chain couples TRBV9 to TRBJ2-3; perhaps TRBD1 as D (6 bases). CDR3 size: 15 residues. Germline CDR1 reads SGDLS; CDR2 reads YYNGEE. Trimming removed 0 bases at V and 3 bases at J, with 11 bases between. The DNA of the CDR3 is TGTGCCAGCAGCGTAGTGAGTCAGGGGACAGATACGCAGTATTTT. It translates to CASSVVSQGTDTQYF.

By frequency in the sample, this clonotype is medium-sized. V and J are TRBV9 and TRBJ1-2; D unresolved. Trimming removed 4 bases at V and 2 bases at J, with 15 bases between. The CDR3 is made up of 15 amino acids. The germline V gene encodes CDR1 SGDLS and CDR2 YYNGEE. CDR3 DNA sequence: TGTGCCAGCAGCCCCAACTCTGGTAGCAACTATGGCTACACCTTC. This encodes CASSPNSGSNYGYTF.

This clonotype is labeled as medium-sized (0.01 to 0.1%). The V and J genes are TRBV9 and TRBJ2-2; 9 bases line up with TRBD2. Trimming removed 4 bases from V and 6 bases from J; junction bases left unmatched: 13. The length of the CDR3 is 17 residues. Germline loops: CDR1 SGDLS, CDR2 YYNGEE. The CDR3 is CASSPPRAGGRAGELFF. CDR3 bases: TGTGCCAGCAGCCCCCCGCGAGCGGGAGGAAGGGCCGGGGAGCTGTTTTTT. Using reference TRBV9 and TRBJ2-2 for the parts outside the CDR3, the full variable domain is DSGVTQTPKHLITATGQRVTLRCSPRSGDLSVYWYQQSLDQGLQFLIQYYNGEERAKGNILERFSAQQFPDLHSELNLSSLELGDSALYFCASSPPRAGGRAGELFFGEGSRLTVL.

By proportion, this clonotype is medium-sized. The V call is TRBV9, the J call TRBJ1-1; maybe TRBD1 (6 bases). V dropped 4 bases and J dropped 4 bases, with 17 bases sitting between them. The CDR3 loop spans 15 amino acids. CDR1 is SGDLS and CDR2 is YYNGEE in the germline V gene. CDR3 region: CASSPSGGGGTEAFF. The CDR3 nucleotides are TGTGCCAGCAGCCCGAGCGGAGGGGGAGGCACTGAAGCTTTCTTT.

This clonotype showed up many times. In DNA, the CDR3 is TGTGCCAGCAGCGCCAGGGGGGTCAACACCGGGGAGCTGTTTTTT. This sequence encodes CASSARGVNTGELFF. V usage is TRBV9 and J usage is TRBJ2-2; a weak D match, TRBD1 (7 bases). The V end was cut by 3 bases, the J end by 2 bases, with 11 bases between. The CDR3 contains 15 residues. Germline CDR1 SGDLS, CDR2 YYNGEE.

This clonotype has at least ten counts. The chain joins TRBV9 to TRBJ2-1, with TRBD2 matching 8 bases. Germline V gene lookup returns CDR1 SGDLS and CDR2 YYNGEE. J gave up 0 bases and V 0 bases, and 5 bases lay outside the gene matches. The CDR3 runs to 17 residues. The CDR3 sequence is CASSVAGRGVSYNEQFF. The CDR3 DNA is TGTGCCAGCAGCGTAGCGGGGCGGGGGGTCTCCTACAATGAGCAGTTCTTC.

This clonotype was counted at least ten times. V is TRBV9 and J is TRBJ2-7; 7 positions agree with TRBD1. V was clipped by 3 bases and J by 3 bases; unmatched bases: 9. This CDR3 is 15 amino acids long. CDR1 is SGDLS and CDR2 is YYNGEE in the germline V gene. The CDR3, as DNA: TGTGCCAGCAGCGCAACAGGGGCGGCGGACTACGAGCAGTACTTC. Translated, it gives CASSATGAADYEQYF.

At least ten counts were recorded for this clonotype. The chain employs TRBV9 and TRBJ2-1; D ambiguous. From germline, CDR1 is SGDLS and CDR2 YYNGEE. The CDR3 consists of 16 residues. Trimming left V 4 bases short and J 3 bases short, with 17 bases between. The CDR3, as DNA: TGTGCCAGCAGCCCGGGTGAGTCAAGCTACTACAATGAGCAGTTCTTC. Protein product: CASSPGESSYYNEQFF.

This clonotype was seen at least ten times. The genes are TRBV9 and TRBJ2-3; 11 bases are a match to TRBD1. The germline V gene encodes CDR1 SGDLS and CDR2 YYNGEE. This CDR3 is built from 18 residues. Unmatched junction bases numbered 10, after V lost 4 bases and J lost 0 bases. The CDR3 region has the DNA TGTGCCAGCAGCCATCCTCCCCGGGACAGGGGGAGCACAGATACGCAGTATTTT. It translates to CASSHPPRDRGSTDTQYF.

This clonotype was seen a few times. The V and J genes are TRBV21-1 and TRBJ2-6; TRBD1, the D gene given by the table, was not confirmed from the DNA. TRBV21-1 is assigned pseudogene status. CDR3 length: 16 residues. The CDR3 here is CASSKGPGGTANVLTF. For the CDR3, the DNA is TGTGCCAGCAGCAAAGGTCCGGGGGGCACGGCCAACGTCCTGACTTTC.

The V and J genes are TRBV9 and TRBJ2-5, with 7 bases lining up with TRBD1. CDR1 is SGDLS and CDR2 is YYNGEE in the germline V gene. The V segment lost 2 bases and the J segment 4 bases; nucleotides outside the gene matches: 8. The CDR3 contains 15 residues. The CDR3 region has the DNA TGTGCCAGCAGCGTGGCACAGGGGTTAGCAGAGACCCAGTACTTC. Protein sequence: CASSVAQGLAETQYF.

In its sample, this clonotype is medium-sized. This chain uses TRBV9 with TRBJ2-1, with 9 nucleotides matching TRBD1. This CDR3 is built from 16 residues. V was clipped by 0 bases and J by 9 bases; unmatched bases: 10. Germline V gene data show CDR1 as SGDLS and CDR2 as YYNGEE. The CDR3 bases are TGTGCCAGCAGCGTAGTCCCTACAGGGGGCAAAAGTGAGCAGTTCTTC. Protein sequence: CASSVVPTGGKSEQFF.

This clonotype occurred many times. The V gene is TRBV9, the J gene TRBJ2-1, with 12 positions matching TRBD2. V shed 4 bases, J shed 4 bases, and the junction held 9 bases outside the gene matches. CDR3 length equals 17 residues. Germline V gene sequence: CDR1 SGDLS, CDR2 YYNGEE. CDR3 in DNA: TGTGCCAGCAGCCCCCGACTAGCGGGAGAGCTTTACAATGAGCAGTTCTTC. The encoded protein is CASSPRLAGELYNEQFF.

This clonotype was found many times. The V gene is TRBV9, the J gene TRBJ2-5, with 12 bases that match TRBD1. CDR1 SGDLS and CDR2 YYNGEE come from the germline V gene. The CDR3 length is 15 residues. V lost 2 bases and J lost 4; bases outside the gene matches: 3. The CDR3 region is CASSVGTGGGETQYF. The CDR3 DNA sequence: TGTGCCAGCAGCGTCGGGACAGGGGGCGGAGAGACCCAGTACTTC.

This clonotype was recorded at least ten times. The chain joins TRBV9 to TRBJ2-7; TRBD1 matches at 10 bases. The trim removed 0 bases at V and 2 bases at J, leaving 2 bases unmatched. Germline CDR1 is SGDLS and CDR2 is YYNGEE. CDR3 size: 15 residues. This CDR3 reads CASSVGGQGAYEQYF. The CDR3 region has the DNA TGTGCCAGCAGCGTAGGAGGACAGGGGGCCTACGAGCAGTACTTC.